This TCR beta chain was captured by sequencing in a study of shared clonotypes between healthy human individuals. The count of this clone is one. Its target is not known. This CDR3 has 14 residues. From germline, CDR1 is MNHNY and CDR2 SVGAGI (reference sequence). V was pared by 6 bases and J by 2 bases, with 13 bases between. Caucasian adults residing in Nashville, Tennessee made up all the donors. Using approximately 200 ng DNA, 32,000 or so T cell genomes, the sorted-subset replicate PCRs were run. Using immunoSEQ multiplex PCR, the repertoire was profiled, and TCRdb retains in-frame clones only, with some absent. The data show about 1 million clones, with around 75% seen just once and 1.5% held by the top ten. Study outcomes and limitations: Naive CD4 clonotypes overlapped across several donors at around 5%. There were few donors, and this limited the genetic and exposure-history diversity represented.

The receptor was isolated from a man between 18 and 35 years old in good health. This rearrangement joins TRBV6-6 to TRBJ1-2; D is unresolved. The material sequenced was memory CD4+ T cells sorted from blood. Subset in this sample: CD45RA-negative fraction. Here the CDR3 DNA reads TGTGCCAGCAGGAAAACGAACACAAACTATGGCTACACCTTC. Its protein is CASRKTNTNYGYTF.